The 13 T cell receptor beta chains listed next were all sequenced from one sample in a study of blood T cell repertoires in COVID-19. Using immunoSEQ multiplex PCR, the repertoire was profiled, and TCRdb retains in-frame clones only, with some absent. The sample includes fewer than 250,000 clones, roughly 90% of them seen just once. Sequenced input: peripheral blood. All receptors derive from a man aged 60 to 69 who had recovered from COVID-19.

The rearrangement uses TRBV11-2 and TRBJ2-1, with 10 bases lining up with TRBD2. The germline V gene encodes CDR1 SGHAT and CDR2 FQNNGV. This CDR3 has 15 amino acids. Trimming took 4 bases from V and 3 from J; bases not matched to a gene: 3. CDR3 DNA: TGTGCCAGCAGCTCACTAGCGGGGAACTACAATGAGCAGTTCTTC. Its protein is CASSSLAGNYNEQFF.

V and J are TRBV6-6 and TRBJ2-6, with 10 bases aligning to TRBD1. This CDR3 has 17 amino acids. The V gene's germline CDR1 is MNHNY and CDR2 SVGAGI (reference sequence). V lost 5 bases and J lost 0; bases outside the gene matches: 4. CDR3 in amino acids: CASSRDRGLSGANVLTF. For the CDR3, the DNA is TGTGCCAGCAGTCGGGACAGGGGACTCTCTGGGGCCAACGTCCTGACTTTC.

The chain carries TRBV6-1 and TRBJ2-3, with D hard to call. This CDR3 is built from 14 residues. CDR1 is MNHNS and CDR2 is SASEGT in the germline V gene. V was shortened by 4 bases and J by 0 bases, with 8 bases between the two germline ends. CDR3 loop: CASSATPSTDTQYF. For the CDR3, the DNA is TGTGCCAGCAGTGCAACACCTAGCACAGATACGCAGTATTTT.

The chain links TRBV11-3 to TRBJ2-1, with 12 positions matching TRBD2. This CDR3 has 15 residues. Unmatched junction bases numbered 2, after V lost 1 base and J lost 7 bases. CDR1 is SGHNT, CDR2 YENEEA, per germline. Written as DNA, the CDR3 is TGTGCCAGCAGCTTAGGACTAGCGGGAGTTAATGAGCAGTTCTTC. Its translation is CASSLGLAGVNEQFF.

The sample holds one count of this clone. This CDR3 is CSVGSRGGVGTEAFF. The CDR3, as DNA: TGCAGCGTTGGGAGTCGGGGCGGGGTCGGAACTGAAGCTTTCTTT. The V and J genes are TRBV29-1 and TRBJ1-1; maybe TRBD1 (5 bases). V was clipped by 4 bases and J by 5 bases, with 20 bases between them. CDR1 and CDR2 from the germline V gene are SQVTM and ANQGSEA. The CDR3 spans 15 residues.

The chain carries TRBV5-1 and TRBJ2-4; 8 nucleotides line up with TRBD1. Trimming at V came to 4 bases and at J to 8 bases, leaving 5 bases not matched to a gene. The CDR3 consists of 13 residues. Germline V gene data show CDR1 as SGHRS and CDR2 as YFSETQ. The CDR3 region has the DNA TGCGCCAGCAGCCGGACAGGGAGTGACATTCAGTACTTC. Translating gives CASSRTGSDIQYF.

The rearrangement joins TRBV6-5 to TRBJ1-3; D is ambiguous. V gave up 11 bases and J gave up 1 base, with 12 bases separating them. CDR3 length: 13 amino acids. From germline, CDR1 is MNHEY and CDR2 SVGAGI. CDR3 amino acids: CAAQTGSGNTIYF. The DNA for the CDR3 is TGTGCCGCCCAAACGGGGTCTGGAAACACCATATATTTT.

Only a few counts were recorded for this clone. This rearrangement joins TRBV10-3 to TRBJ1-2; D is possibly TRBD1 (5 bases). CDR3 length: 16 residues. Germline loops: CDR1 ENHRY, CDR2 SYGVKD. V was shortened by 6 bases and J by 4 bases, with 21 bases between the two germline ends. CDR3 DNA: TGTGCCATCAGCCCCCTCGGGGGGACCGATGGCTATGGCTACACCTTC. Residues: CAISPLGGTDGYGYTF.

Only one count was recorded for this clone. The chain links TRBV4-3 to TRBJ2-7, with TRBD2 matching 11 bases. The J segment lost 5 bases and the V segment lost 4 bases, leaving 7 bases of the junction unmatched. In germline, CDR1 is LGHNA, CDR2 YSLEER. This CDR3 contains 15 residues. The CDR3 DNA is TGCGCCAGCAGCCTTACGACTAGCGGGATCCACGAGCAGTACTTC. Encoded protein: CASSLTTSGIHEQYF.

The chain employs TRBV5-1 and TRBJ2-1; D is ambiguous. The CDR3 runs to 15 residues. Germline-derived CDR1 and CDR2 are SGHRS and YFSETQ. Trimming took off 3 bases at V and 0 bases at J, with 10 bases between the two ends. As DNA, the CDR3 is TGCGCCAGCAGCTACGACACCAGCTCCTACAATGAGCAGTTCTTC. Translated: CASSYDTSSYNEQFF.

This chain links TRBV14 with TRBJ2-1; D is possibly TRBD2 (5 bases). This CDR3 comprises 13 residues. V lost 4 bases and J lost 12, with 16 bases in between. The germline V gene encodes CDR1 SGHDN and CDR2 FVKESK. The CDR3 coding sequence is TGTGCCAGCAGCCCCGACTGGTTGGCGGGGCAGTTCTTC. It is translated as CASSPDWLAGQFF.

This clone was detected only once. The DNA of the CDR3 is TGTGCCAGCAGTAATCAGGGGTCTGGCTACACCTTC. It codes for CASSNQGSGYTF. V is TRBV6-5 and J is TRBJ1-2; possible D gene TRBD1, 6 bases. The germline V gene encodes CDR1 MNHEY and CDR2 SVGAGI. CDR3 size: 12 residues. The germline V and J ends were trimmed by 5 bases and 7 bases, with 11 bases remaining between them.

The chain combines TRBV27 with TRBJ2-1, with 14 bases fitting TRBD2. The junction had 9 bases not matched to a gene; V was cut back by 6 bases and J by 8 bases. CDR3 size: 16 residues. Germline lookup yields CDR1 MNHEY and CDR2 SMNVEV (reference sequence). CDR3 amino acids: CASRPPPGLAGDEQFF. The DNA for the CDR3 is TGTGCCAGCAGACCCCCACCGGGACTAGCGGGAGATGAGCAGTTCTTC.